This paragraph reports one T cell receptor beta chain. This record belongs to a study of blood T cell repertoires in COVID-19. Method: immunoSEQ multiplex PCR; TCRdb's copy keeps in-frame clones and lacks some. The sample consists of 300,000 to 350,000 clones, 80% to 90% of them appearing once. This TCR came from a woman aged 45-59 years with COVID-19, enrolled during active disease. The sample comprised peripheral blood.

DNA of the CDR3: TGTGCCACCAGTAGTAGGGGTCCGTTGTATGACAATCAGCCCCAGCATTTT. Translating gives CATSSRGPLYDNQPQHF. V and J are TRBV24-1 and TRBJ1-5; D might be TRBD1 (5 bases). In germline, CDR1 is KGHDR, CDR2 SFDVKD. The CDR3 is 17 amino acids. The germline V and J ends were trimmed by 6 bases and 3 bases, with 20 bases remaining between them.